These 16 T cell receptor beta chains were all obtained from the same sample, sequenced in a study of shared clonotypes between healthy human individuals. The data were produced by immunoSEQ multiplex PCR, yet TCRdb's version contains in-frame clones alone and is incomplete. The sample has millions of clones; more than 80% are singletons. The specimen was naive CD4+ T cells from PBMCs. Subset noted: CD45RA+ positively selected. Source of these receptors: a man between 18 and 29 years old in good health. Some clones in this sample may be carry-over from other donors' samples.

Here the CDR3 reads CASSPRRGQRTEAFF. The CDR3 DNA reads TGTGCCAGCAGCCCGCGACGGGGGCAGCGCACTGAAGCTTTCTTT. The chain uses TRBV5-4 and TRBJ1-1; TRBD1 is a possible D gene (6 bases). V was trimmed by 4 bases and J by 4 bases, leaving 17 bases between them. This CDR3 contains 15 residues. CDR1 is SGHNT, CDR2 YYREEE, per germline (reference sequence).

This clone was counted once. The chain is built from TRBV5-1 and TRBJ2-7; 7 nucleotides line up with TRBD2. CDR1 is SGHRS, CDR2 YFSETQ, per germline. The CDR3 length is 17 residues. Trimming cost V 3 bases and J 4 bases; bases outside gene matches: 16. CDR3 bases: TGCGCCAGCAGCTGGGGACTAACGGGAGTCGACCCTTACGAGCAGTACTTC. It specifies CASSWGLTGVDPYEQYF.

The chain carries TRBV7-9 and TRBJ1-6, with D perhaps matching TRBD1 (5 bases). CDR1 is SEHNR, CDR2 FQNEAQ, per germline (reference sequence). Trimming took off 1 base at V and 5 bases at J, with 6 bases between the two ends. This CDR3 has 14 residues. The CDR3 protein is CASSLVQDNSPLHF. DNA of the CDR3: TGTGCCAGCAGCTTAGTACAGGATAATTCACCCCTCCACTTT. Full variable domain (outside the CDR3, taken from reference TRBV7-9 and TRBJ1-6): DTGVSQNPRHKITKRGQNVTFRCDPISEHNRLYWYRQTLGQGPEFLTYFQNEAQLEKSRLLSDRFSAERPKGSFSTLEIQRTEQGDSAMYLCASSLVQDNSPLHFGNGTRLTVT.

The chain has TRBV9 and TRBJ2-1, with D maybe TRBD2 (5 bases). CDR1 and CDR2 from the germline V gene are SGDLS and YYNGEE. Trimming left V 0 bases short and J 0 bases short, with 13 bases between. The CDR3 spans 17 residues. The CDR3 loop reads CASSVVQRLSSYNEQFF. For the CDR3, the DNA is TGTGCCAGCAGCGTAGTGCAGCGGTTGAGCTCCTACAATGAGCAGTTCTTC.

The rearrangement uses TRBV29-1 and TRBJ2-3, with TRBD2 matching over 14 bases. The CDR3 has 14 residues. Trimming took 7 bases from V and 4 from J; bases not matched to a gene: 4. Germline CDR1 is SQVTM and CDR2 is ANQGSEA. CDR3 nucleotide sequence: TGCAGCGCCGGGACTAGCGGGAGTTCAGATACGCAGTATTTT. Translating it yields CSAGTSGSSDTQYF.

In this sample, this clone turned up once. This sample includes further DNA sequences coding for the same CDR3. For the CDR3, the DNA is TGCGCCAGCAGCTTGACTAGCGGGAGGGAGACCCAGTACTTC. Protein sequence: CASSLTSGRETQYF. The V and J genes are TRBV5-1 and TRBJ2-5; TRBD2 aligns across 12 bases. V shed 1 base and J 5 bases; nucleotides not matched to a gene: 0. This CDR3 is 14 amino acids long. Germline V lookup: CDR1 SGHRS, CDR2 YFSETQ.

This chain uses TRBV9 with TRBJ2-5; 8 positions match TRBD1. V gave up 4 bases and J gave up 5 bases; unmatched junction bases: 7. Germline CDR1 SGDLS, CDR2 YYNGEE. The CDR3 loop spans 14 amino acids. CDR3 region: CASSPTGGMETQYF. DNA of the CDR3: TGTGCCAGCAGCCCCACAGGGGGAATGGAGACCCAGTACTTC.

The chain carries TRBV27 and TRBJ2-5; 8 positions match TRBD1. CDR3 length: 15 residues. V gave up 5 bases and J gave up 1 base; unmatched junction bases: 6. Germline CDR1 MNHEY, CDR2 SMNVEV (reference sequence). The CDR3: CASSPRTGLQETQYF. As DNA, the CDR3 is TGTGCCAGCAGTCCAAGGACAGGGCTCCAAGAGACCCAGTACTTC.

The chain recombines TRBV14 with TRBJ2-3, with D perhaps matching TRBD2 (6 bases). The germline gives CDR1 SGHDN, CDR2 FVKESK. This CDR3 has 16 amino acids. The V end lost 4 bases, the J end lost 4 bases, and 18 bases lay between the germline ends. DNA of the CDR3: TGTGCCAGCAGCCGTGACCTACTAGCTTCCGCAGATACGCAGTATTTT. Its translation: CASSRDLLASADTQYF.

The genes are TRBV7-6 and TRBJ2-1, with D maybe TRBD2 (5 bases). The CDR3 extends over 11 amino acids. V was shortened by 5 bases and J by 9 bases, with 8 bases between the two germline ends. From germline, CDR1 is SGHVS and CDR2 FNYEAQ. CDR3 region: CASSQGSEQFF. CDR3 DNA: TGTGCCAGCAGCCAAGGGAGTGAGCAGTTCTTC.

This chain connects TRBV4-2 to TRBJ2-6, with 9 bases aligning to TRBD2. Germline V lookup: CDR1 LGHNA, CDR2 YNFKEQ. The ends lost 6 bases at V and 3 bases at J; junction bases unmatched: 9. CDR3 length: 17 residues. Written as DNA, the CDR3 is TGTGCCAGCAGTCAAATAGCGGGAGATGGTGGGGCCAACGTCCTGACTTTC. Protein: CASSQIAGDGGANVLTF.

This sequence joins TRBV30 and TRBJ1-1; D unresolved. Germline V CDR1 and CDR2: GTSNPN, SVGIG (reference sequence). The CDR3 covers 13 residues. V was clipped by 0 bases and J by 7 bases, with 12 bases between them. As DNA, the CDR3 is TGTGCCTGGAGTGTATCGGGGATGAATGAAGCTTTCTTT. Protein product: CAWSVSGMNEAFF. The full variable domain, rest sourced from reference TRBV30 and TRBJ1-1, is SQTIHQWPATLVQPVGSPLSLECTVEGTSNPNLYWYRQAAGRGLQLLFYSVGIGQISSEVPQNLSASRPQDRQFILSSKKLLLSDSGFYLCAWSVSGMNEAFFGQGTRLTVV.

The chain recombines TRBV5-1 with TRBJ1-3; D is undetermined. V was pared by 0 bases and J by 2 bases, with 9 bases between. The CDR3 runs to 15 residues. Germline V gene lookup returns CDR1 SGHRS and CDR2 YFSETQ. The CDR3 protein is CASSLGADAGNTIYF. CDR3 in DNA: TGCGCCAGCAGCTTGGGGGCAGATGCTGGAAACACCATATATTTT. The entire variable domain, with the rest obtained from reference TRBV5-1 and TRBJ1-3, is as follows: KAGVTQTPRYLIKTRGQQVTLSCSPISGHRSVSWYQQTPGQGLQFLFEYFSETQRNKGNFPGRFSGRQFSNSRSEMNVSTLELGDSALYLCASSLGADAGNTIYFGEGSWLTVV.

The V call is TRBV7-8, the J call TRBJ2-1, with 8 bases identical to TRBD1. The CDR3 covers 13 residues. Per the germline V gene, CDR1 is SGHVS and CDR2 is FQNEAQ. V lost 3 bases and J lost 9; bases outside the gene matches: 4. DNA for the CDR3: TGTGCCAGCAGCTTTTTAGGACAGGGTGAGCAGTTCTTC. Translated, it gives CASSFLGQGEQFF.

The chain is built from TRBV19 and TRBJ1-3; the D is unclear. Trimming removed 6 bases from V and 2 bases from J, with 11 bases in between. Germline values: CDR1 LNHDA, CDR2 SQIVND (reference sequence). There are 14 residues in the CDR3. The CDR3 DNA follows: TGTGCCAGTAGGGGCCAAGGGCCTGGAAACACCATATATTTT. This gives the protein CASRGQGPGNTIYF.

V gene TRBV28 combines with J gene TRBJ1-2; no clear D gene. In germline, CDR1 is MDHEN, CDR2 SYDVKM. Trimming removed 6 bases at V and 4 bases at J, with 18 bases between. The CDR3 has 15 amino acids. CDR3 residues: CASSPGLQRPYGYTF. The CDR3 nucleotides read TGTGCCAGCAGCCCTGGATTACAGAGACCCTATGGCTACACCTTC.